The 30 T cell receptor beta chains below come from one sample, sequenced in a study of PD-1 blockade in classical Hodgkin lymphoma. The assay was immunoSEQ multiplex PCR, and TCRdb's table has in-frame clones only and misses some. This sample has roughly 40,000 clones, with about two thirds found just once. All patients relapsed after autologous stem cell transplantation, and brentuximab vedotin exposure varied. The sample in question was peripheral blood mononuclear cells (PBMCs), obtained at baseline. These receptors originate from a human donor with classical Hodgkin lymphoma.

There are many counts of this clone. The CDR3 DNA follows: TGTGCCAGTGACTGGTCCCCGTCTTTCAATCAGCCCCAGCATTTT. Translated: CASDWSPSFNQPQHF. V and J are TRBV19 and TRBJ1-5; no definite D call. Germline CDR1 LNHDA, CDR2 SQIVND (reference sequence). The CDR3 totals 15 residues. V lost 8 bases and J lost 3, with 17 bases in between.

In this sample, this clone turned up a few times. The chain joins TRBV5-6 to TRBJ2-7; no definite D call. Trimming removed 1 base from V and 5 bases from J, with 7 bases in between. CDR3 length: 12 residues. Germline V gives CDR1 SGHDT, CDR2 YYEEEE. The CDR3 region has the DNA TGTGCCAGCAGCTTGAAGTGGGACGAGCAGTACTTC. It is translated as CASSLKWDEQYF.

The chain is built from TRBV27 and TRBJ2-7; 11 bases fit TRBD1. V lost 6 bases, J lost 5 bases, and 6 bases stayed unmatched. The CDR3 runs 14 residues. Per the germline V gene, CDR1 is MNHEY and CDR2 is SMNVEV (reference sequence). CDR3 region: CASRTGTGGHEQYF. In DNA, the CDR3 is TGTGCCAGCAGAACCGGGACAGGGGGACACGAGCAGTACTTC.

The chain has TRBV10-3 and TRBJ2-3, with 14 nucleotides matching TRBD2. Germline values: CDR1 ENHRY, CDR2 SYGVKD. V shed 8 bases, J shed 3 bases, and the junction held 16 bases outside the gene matches. This CDR3 comprises 19 residues. CDR3 coding DNA: TGTGCCATCCAACCTCAGCCGGGACTAGCGGGAGAGGTTACAGATACGCAGTATTTT. Amino acid sequence: CAIQPQPGLAGEVTDTQYF.

This clone was counted between two and nine times. The chain couples TRBV13 to TRBJ2-7; 7 nucleotides agree with TRBD1. The germline V gene has CDR1 PRHDT and CDR2 FYEKMQ (reference sequence). With V trimmed by 5 bases and J by 3 bases, 10 bases remained unmatched. This CDR3 region has 15 residues. Here the CDR3 DNA reads TGTGCCAGCAGCACTCGAAGACAGGGAGACTACGAGCAGTACTTC. It is translated as CASSTRRQGDYEQYF.

This clone was counted between two and nine times. CDR3 bases: TGTGCCAGCAGTGACCACGTAGCGGGAGATGTTCAGTTCTTC. It codes for CASSDHVAGDVQFF. The chain recombines TRBV27 with TRBJ2-1, with TRBD2 matching over 9 bases. Trimming removed 5 bases from V and 13 bases from J; junction bases left unmatched: 12. The CDR3 has 14 amino acids. Germline assignment: CDR1 MNHEY and CDR2 SMNVEV (reference sequence).

This clone was counted only a few times. This CDR3 is CASSTRTGRYGYTF. The CDR3 DNA follows: TGTGCCAGCAGTACCCGGACAGGAAGATATGGCTACACCTTC. The rearrangement links TRBV6-5 to TRBJ1-2; 7 positions match TRBD1. Germline V lookup: CDR1 MNHEY, CDR2 SVGAGI. J gave up 5 bases and V 5 bases, and 8 bases lay outside the gene matches. The length of the CDR3 is 14 residues.

This clone was detected a few times. The chain couples TRBV6-5 to TRBJ2-5; the match to TRBD1 covers 7 bases. The germline CDR1 and CDR2 sequences are MNHEY and SVGAGI. Trimming removed 5 bases from V and 5 bases from J; junction bases left unmatched: 8. The CDR3 has 14 amino acids. CDR3 protein: CASSKNTGEETQYF. CDR3 nucleotide sequence: TGTGCCAGCAGTAAAAATACAGGGGAGGAGACCCAGTACTTC.

CDR3 nucleotide sequence: TGTGCCAGCGGGGAGAGGGCCCCTAACTATGGCTACACCTTC. Residues: CASGERAPNYGYTF. This sequence joins TRBV6-5 and TRBJ1-2, with D unclear. This CDR3 region has 14 residues. V dropped 8 bases and J dropped 0 bases, with 13 bases sitting between them. From germline, CDR1 is MNHEY and CDR2 SVGAGI.

For this clone: The sample holds other DNA sequences that translate to the same CDR3. This chain uses TRBV30 with TRBJ1-1; a possible D gene is TRBD1 (5 bases). CDR1 GTSNPN and CDR2 SVGIG come from the germline V gene (reference sequence). CDR3 length: 10 amino acids. Trimming removed 8 bases at V and 6 bases at J, with 10 bases between. This CDR3 is CAVGGPEAFF. The DNA for the CDR3 is TGTGCCGTCGGGGGACCTGAAGCTTTCTTT.

The V and J genes are TRBV7-8 and TRBJ1-1, with 8 bases lining up with TRBD1. Per the germline V gene, CDR1 is SGHVS and CDR2 is FQNEAQ. V shed 1 base and J 4 bases; nucleotides not matched to a gene: 14. The CDR3 is 18 amino acids. The DNA for the CDR3 is TGTGCCAGCAGCTTAGTTCGAACCGGGACAGGATCGCCCACTGAAGCTTTCTTT. The encoded protein is CASSLVRTGTGSPTEAFF.

This clone was seen more than once but under ten times. This chain connects TRBV5-4 to TRBJ1-5; 9 bases are shared with TRBD1. From germline, CDR1 is SGHNT and CDR2 YYREEE (reference sequence). The CDR3 contains 14 residues. V shed 4 bases and J 7 bases; nucleotides not matched to a gene: 6. Written as DNA, the CDR3 is TGTGCCAGCAGCGCGGGACAGGGTTTACAGCCCCAGCATTTT. The encoded protein is CASSAGQGLQPQHF.

The J gene is TRBJ1-4, the V gene TRBV9, with D possibly matching TRBD1 (5 bases). Germline V CDR1 and CDR2: SGDLS, YYNGEE. The V and J ends lost 0 bases and 8 bases respectively, with 20 bases between them. This CDR3 is built from 17 residues. This chain's CDR3 is CASSVGGSLGSFEKLFF. The CDR3 DNA reads as TGTGCCAGCAGCGTAGGGGGCAGTCTAGGAAGTTTCGAAAAACTGTTTTTT.

This clone is a singleton in its sample. V is TRBV5-1 and J is TRBJ1-6, with D unresolved. Germline assignment: CDR1 SGHRS and CDR2 YFSETQ. The CDR3 is 15 amino acids. V lost 3 bases and J 7 bases, leaving 14 bases between the germline ends. This CDR3 reads CASSSRMTENSPLHF. Written as DNA, the CDR3 is TGCGCCAGCAGCTCCCGTATGACGGAAAATTCACCCCTCCACTTT.

This clone was recorded only once. The chain uses TRBV21-1 and TRBJ1-4; TRBD1 was called by the table and not checked on the DNA. TRBV21-1 is assigned pseudogene status. The CDR3 has 22 amino acids. Here the CDR3 reads CASSKVRVCPTCPNPNNEKLFF. CDR3 in DNA: TGTGCCAGCAGCAAAGTCAGGGTCTGCCCCACTTGTCCAAATCCTAACAATGAAAAACTGTTTTTT.

This clone was found a few times. The sample contains more than one DNA sequence encoding this CDR3. The CDR3 sequence: CAWSVTFEAFF. As DNA, the CDR3 is TGTGCCTGGAGTGTGACCTTTGAAGCTTTCTTT. The V and J genes are TRBV30 and TRBJ1-1; D uncertain. Germline assignment: CDR1 GTSNPN and CDR2 SVGIG (reference sequence). The germline V and J ends were trimmed by 0 bases and 7 bases, with 6 bases remaining between them. The CDR3 length is 11 residues.

The chain has TRBV28 and TRBJ2-3; D remains unclear. V lost 3 bases and J lost 0, with 19 bases in between. Looked up from germline, CDR1 is MDHEN and CDR2 is SYDVKM. This CDR3 has 18 amino acids. CDR3 nucleotide sequence: TGTGCCAGCAGTTTTGGCATTTTGGCGGAGTATAGCACAGATACGCAGTATTTT. Its translation is CASSFGILAEYSTDTQYF.

The chain recombines TRBV7-9 with TRBJ2-3; no reliable D call. Germline CDR1 is SEHNR and CDR2 is FQNEAQ (reference sequence). CDR3 length: 14 amino acids. V lost 3 bases and J lost 2, with 9 bases in between. The CDR3 here is CASSFSRNTDTQYF. CDR3 DNA: TGTGCCAGCAGCTTCTCCAGGAACACAGATACGCAGTATTTT.

There are a few counts of this clone. The rearrangement links TRBV28 to TRBJ2-3, with 11 nucleotides matching TRBD2. The J segment lost 1 base and the V segment lost 2 bases, leaving 8 bases of the junction unmatched. CDR3 length equals 18 residues. CDR1 is MDHEN, CDR2 SYDVKM, per germline. The CDR3 protein is CASSLELAGVERTDTQYF. CDR3 in DNA: TGTGCCAGCAGTTTAGAACTAGCGGGAGTCGAACGCACAGATACGCAGTATTTT.

A few counts support this clone. The rearrangement uses TRBV19 and TRBJ1-1; TRBD1 aligns across 8 bases. V trimming: 5 bases; J trimming: 5 bases; junction bases outside the gene matches: 7. The CDR3 is 14 residues long. The germline gives CDR1 LNHDA, CDR2 SQIVND (reference sequence). In DNA, the CDR3 is TGTGCCAGTAGTTTTTCAGGGGGCGTGACTGAAGCTTTCTTT. It codes for CASSFSGGVTEAFF. The full variable domain, rest sourced from reference TRBV19 and TRBJ1-1, is DGGITQSPKYLFRKEGQNVTLSCEQNLNHDAMYWYRQDPGQGLRLIYYSQIVNDFQKGDIAEGYSVSREKKESFPLTVTSAQKNPTAFYLCASSFSGGVTEAFFGQGTRLTVV.

Concerning this clone itself: The CDR3 ends on some other residue instead of the conserved phenylalanine or tryptophan, so this is likely a read error. V gene TRBV6-6 combines with J gene TRBJ1-2; D ambiguous. Germline V gene data show CDR1 as MNHNY and CDR2 as SVGAGI (reference sequence). Trimming left V 4 bases short and J 3 bases short, with 12 bases between. The CDR3 runs to 14 residues. The CDR3 loop is CASSFAGLHYGYTL. The DNA of the CDR3 is TGTGCCAGCAGTTTTGCTGGACTTCACTATGGCTACACCCTC.

The rearrangement uses TRBV7-9 and TRBJ2-2; 10 bases are a match to TRBD1. Per the germline V gene, CDR1 is SEHNR and CDR2 is FQNEAQ (reference sequence). The J segment lost 7 bases and the V segment lost 5 bases, leaving 13 bases of the junction unmatched. The CDR3 has 17 residues. The CDR3 region is CASSRYHRDRGVGELFF. In DNA, the CDR3 is TGTGCCAGCAGCAGGTACCACCGGGACAGGGGAGTCGGGGAGCTGTTTTTT.

The V call is TRBV27, the J call TRBJ2-7, with D perhaps TRBD2 (5 bases). The V end was cut by 2 bases, the J end by 1 base, with 9 bases between. The length of the CDR3 is 14 residues. Germline-derived CDR1 and CDR2 are MNHEY and SMNVEV (reference sequence). This chain's CDR3 is CASSLIRDSYEQYF. CDR3 nucleotide sequence: TGTGCCAGCAGTTTAATCCGGGATTCCTACGAGCAGTACTTC.

This chain links TRBV6-5 with TRBJ1-2; D uncertain. The germline V gene encodes CDR1 MNHEY and CDR2 SVGAGI. The CDR3 runs 13 residues. Trimming took off 2 bases at V and 4 bases at J, with 8 bases between the two ends. In nucleotides, the CDR3 is TGTGCCAGCAGTTACCGGGAGACCTATGGCTACACCTTC. Translated: CASSYRETYGYTF.

This CDR3 is CASSGENLAYEQYF. CDR3 in DNA: TGTGCCAGCAGCGGGGAGAACCTAGCCTACGAGCAGTACTTC. The chain employs TRBV5-5 and TRBJ2-7, with a tentative D call TRBD2 (5 bases). The CDR3 sequence is 14 residues long. V was trimmed by 4 bases and J by 2 bases, leaving 13 bases between them. Germline V gene sequence: CDR1 SGHKS, CDR2 YYEKEE (reference sequence).

The chain links TRBV14 to TRBJ2-1, with 12 bases aligning to TRBD2. Per germline, CDR1 SGHDN and CDR2 FVKESK. The ends lost 2 bases at V and 9 bases at J; junction bases unmatched: 17. There are 19 residues in the CDR3. CDR3 sequence: CASSQSWRLAGVSGGEQFF. The CDR3 nucleotides are TGTGCCAGCAGCCAAAGTTGGCGACTAGCGGGAGTCTCGGGCGGTGAGCAGTTCTTC.

The chain carries TRBV5-8 and TRBJ2-5; no firm D call. Germline V lookup: CDR1 SGHTS, CDR2 YDEGEE. This CDR3 contains 13 residues. The V gene lost 4 bases and the J gene lost 5 bases, with 12 bases spanning the gap. The CDR3 DNA follows: TGTGCCAGCAGCACCCTACGTATCGAGACCCAGTACTTC. Translated, it gives CASSTLRIETQYF.

This clone was picked up a small number of times. This sequence joins TRBV10-3 and TRBJ2-7, with TRBD1 matching 9 bases. V gave up 7 bases and J gave up 2 bases; unmatched junction bases: 6. Germline V gene data show CDR1 as ENHRY and CDR2 as SYGVKD. This CDR3 region has 14 residues. As DNA, the CDR3 is TGTGCCATCACCCCGACAGGGGGAGCCTACGAGCAGTACTTC. Protein product: CAITPTGGAYEQYF.

The chain recombines TRBV30 with TRBJ1-2, with unresolved D. The germline CDR1 and CDR2 sequences are GTSNPN and SVGIG (reference sequence). This CDR3 spans 12 amino acids. Trimming stripped 0 bases from V and 6 bases from J, with 8 bases between. The CDR3 sequence is CAWSVLVDGYTF. In nucleotides, the CDR3 is TGTGCCTGGAGTGTATTGGTGGATGGCTACACCTTC.

This clone has a single count. The rearrangement links TRBV5-4 to TRBJ1-2; no clear D. The V and J ends lost 0 bases and 12 bases respectively, with 15 bases between them. Germline CDR1 and CDR2: SGHNT and YYREEE (reference sequence). This CDR3 has 13 residues. The CDR3: CASSLEETVTHTF. CDR3 nucleotide sequence: TGTGCCAGCAGCTTGGAGGAGACCGTCACCCACACCTTC.